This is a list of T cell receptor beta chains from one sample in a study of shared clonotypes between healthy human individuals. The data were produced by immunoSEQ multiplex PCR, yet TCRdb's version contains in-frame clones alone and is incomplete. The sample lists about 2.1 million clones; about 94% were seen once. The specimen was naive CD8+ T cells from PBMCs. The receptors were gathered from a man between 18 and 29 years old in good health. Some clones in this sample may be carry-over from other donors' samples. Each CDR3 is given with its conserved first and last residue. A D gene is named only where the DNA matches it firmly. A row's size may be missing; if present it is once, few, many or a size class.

CDR3 DNA: TGTGCCAGCAGCCAAGGTTTGGTTTTGGCCAACGTCCTGACTTTC; CDR3 protein: CASSQGLVLANVLTF; clone size: -; V gene: TRBV4-2; J gene: TRBJ2-6; D gene: -
CDR3 DNA: TGTGCCAGCAGCCCCCAAGGGGACAGCGAAAACTACGAGCAGTACTTC; CDR3 protein: CASSPQGDSENYEQYF; clone size: -; V gene: TRBV9; J gene: TRBJ2-7; D gene: TRBD1
CDR3 DNA: TGTGCCAGCAGCTTAAAGAGGGCTCAGGGGCCAGGAAACACCATATATTTT; CDR3 protein: CASSLKRAQGPGNTIYF; clone size: -; V gene: TRBV7-9; J gene: TRBJ1-3; D gene: -
CDR3 DNA: TGTGCCAGCAGCCTCCAGGGCACCGGGGAGCTGTTTTTT; CDR3 protein: CASSLQGTGELFF; clone size: few; V gene: TRBV14; J gene: TRBJ2-2; D gene: -
CDR3 DNA: TGTGCCAGCAGTCCCCTGGCGGGACAGGGGGGAAACATTCAGTACTTC; CDR3 protein: CASSPLAGQGGNIQYF; clone size: -; V gene: TRBV28; J gene: TRBJ2-4; D gene: TRBD1
CDR3 DNA: TGCAGCGTTGCCGATGGACTAGGAAACGAGCAGTACTTC; CDR3 protein: CSVADGLGNEQYF; clone size: -; V gene: TRBV29-1; J gene: TRBJ2-7; D gene: TRBD2
CDR3 DNA: TGTGCCAGCAGCTTGGGACTAGCGGGGGTATACTCCTACGAGCAGTACTTC; CDR3 protein: CASSLGLAGVYSYEQYF; clone size: -; V gene: TRBV7-2; J gene: TRBJ2-7; D gene: TRBD2
CDR3 DNA: TGCGCCAGCAGCTCGCTACTAGCGGAAAAGAACACCGGGGAGCTGTTTTTT; CDR3 protein: CASSSLLAEKNTGELFF; clone size: -; V gene: TRBV5-1; J gene: TRBJ2-2; D gene: TRBD2
CDR3 DNA: TGTGCCAGCAGCCTAGTCGCGGGGGGCGGGTCGAACACCGGGGAGCTGTTTTTT; CDR3 protein: CASSLVAGGGSNTGELFF; clone size: -; V gene: TRBV2; J gene: TRBJ2-2; D gene: TRBD2
CDR3 DNA: TGTGCCAGTTCGTCGGATACTCCTCAAGGTAGTCGCACCGGGGAGCTGTTTTTT; CDR3 protein: CASSSDTPQGSRTGELFF; clone size: -; V gene: TRBV19; J gene: TRBJ2-2; D gene: -
CDR3 DNA: TGTGCCAGCAGCCCGGGGACTAGCGGGAGGACGGGGGAGCTGTTTTTT; CDR3 protein: CASSPGTSGRTGELFF; clone size: -; V gene: TRBV7-6; J gene: TRBJ2-2; D gene: TRBD2
CDR3 DNA: TGTGCCAGCTCACCAGGGAGGGGAGGCACTGAAGCTTTCTTT; CDR3 protein: CASSPGRGGTEAFF; clone size: -; V gene: TRBV18; J gene: TRBJ1-1; D gene: -
CDR3 DNA: TGTGCCAGCAGCCCCGGACTAGCGTTCTCCTACGAGCAGTACTTC; CDR3 protein: CASSPGLAFSYEQYF; clone size: -; V gene: TRBV7-9; J gene: TRBJ2-7; D gene: TRBD2
CDR3 DNA: TGTGCCAGCAGCCGAGTTGGGGAGCTGTTTTTT; CDR3 protein: CASSRVGELFF; clone size: -; V gene: TRBV27; J gene: TRBJ2-2; D gene: -
CDR3 DNA: TGCGCCAGCAGCCACTCCCCGCGTAATGAAAAACTGTTTTTT; CDR3 protein: CASSHSPRNEKLFF; clone size: -; V gene: TRBV4-1; J gene: TRBJ1-4; D gene: -
CDR3 DNA: TGTGCCAGCAGCGCAGGACAGGGAGAAGCTTTCTTT; CDR3 protein: CASSAGQGEAFF; clone size: -; V gene: TRBV7-9; J gene: TRBJ1-1; D gene: TRBD1
CDR3 DNA: TGTGCCAGCAGCCGCCTGGGGCAACTGAACACTGAAGCTTTCTTT; CDR3 protein: CASSRLGQLNTEAFF; clone size: -; V gene: TRBV4-2; J gene: TRBJ1-1; D gene: -
CDR3 DNA: TGTGCCAGCACCATCAGGACGGAGGGGACCGGGGAGCTGTTTTTT; CDR3 protein: CASTIRTEGTGELFF; clone size: -; V gene: TRBV6-5; J gene: TRBJ2-2; D gene: -
CDR3 DNA: TGTGCCAGCAGCTTAGGGACAGATAACACTGAAGCTTTCTTT; CDR3 protein: CASSLGTDNTEAFF; clone size: few; V gene: TRBV7-9; J gene: TRBJ1-1; D gene: -
CDR3 DNA: TGCGCCAGCAGCTTGGCAAGGGAAGACTATGGCTACACCTTC; CDR3 protein: CASSLAREDYGYTF; clone size: -; V gene: TRBV5-1; J gene: TRBJ1-2; D gene: -
CDR3 DNA: TGCGCCAGCAGTGAGTTGGAGGGGCGGGCCACTGAAGCTTTCTTT; CDR3 protein: CASSELEGRATEAFF; clone size: -; V gene: TRBV10-1; J gene: TRBJ1-1; D gene: -
CDR3 DNA: TGTGCCAGCAGCCCGGTACTGGCCGGCGAGCAGTACTTC; CDR3 protein: CASSPVLAGEQYF; clone size: -; V gene: TRBV11-2; J gene: TRBJ2-7; D gene: -
CDR3 DNA: TGTGCCAGCAGTTACTCTGGGACAGACAACTATGGCTACACCTTC; CDR3 protein: CASSYSGTDNYGYTF; clone size: -; V gene: TRBV6-5; J gene: TRBJ1-2; D gene: TRBD1
CDR3 DNA: TGTGCCAGCAGCTTGGGACGTAGGCCCGGGGGCTACACCTTC; CDR3 protein: CASSLGRRPGGYTF; clone size: -; V gene: TRBV5-8; J gene: TRBJ1-2; D gene: -
CDR3 DNA: TGTGCCAGCAGCAGTCCAGGACAGGGCACCGGGGAGCTGTTTTTT; CDR3 protein: CASSSPGQGTGELFF; clone size: -; V gene: TRBV7-8; J gene: TRBJ2-2; D gene: TRBD1
CDR3 DNA: TGTGCCAGCAGTGCAGGGAGTGGATTCTACGAGCAGTACTTC; CDR3 protein: CASSAGSGFYEQYF; clone size: -; V gene: TRBV28; J gene: TRBJ2-7; D gene: -
CDR3 DNA: TGCGCCAGCAGCCACCCGCAGGATACGCAGTATTTT; CDR3 protein: CASSHPQDTQYF; clone size: once; V gene: TRBV4-1; J gene: TRBJ2-3; D gene: -
CDR3 DNA: TGCGCCAGCAGCCCCTCAGGAGTCCCCTCGGGGGATACGCAGTATTTT; CDR3 protein: CASSPSGVPSGDTQYF; clone size: -; V gene: TRBV5-1; J gene: TRBJ2-3; D gene: -
CDR3 DNA: TGCAGCGTTGGATTGGGCAACGAGCAGTACTTC; CDR3 protein: CSVGLGNEQYF; clone size: -; V gene: TRBV29-1; J gene: TRBJ2-7; D gene: -
CDR3 DNA: TGTGCCAGTAGTATAGAATACAATGAGCAGTTCTTC; CDR3 protein: CASSIEYNEQFF; clone size: -; V gene: TRBV19; J gene: TRBJ2-1; D gene: -
CDR3 DNA: TGCGCCAGCAGCCAAGAACTGGCCTATGGCTACACCTTC; CDR3 protein: CASSQELAYGYTF; clone size: -; V gene: TRBV4-1; J gene: TRBJ1-2; D gene: -
CDR3 DNA: TGTGCCAGCAGCCTGGACAGAGAGAGTACCGGGGAGCTGTTTTTT; CDR3 protein: CASSLDRESTGELFF; clone size: -; V gene: TRBV5-4; J gene: TRBJ2-2; D gene: -
CDR3 DNA: TGTGCCAGCGAGCGCGTGTCCGGGACAGGGGACCTCGATGAAGATACGCAGTATTTT; CDR3 protein: CASERVSGTGDLDEDTQYF; clone size: -; V gene: TRBV2; J gene: TRBJ2-3; D gene: TRBD1
CDR3 DNA: TGTGCCAGCAGTTTGGACAGGGACATTGAGCAGTTCTTC; CDR3 protein: CASSLDRDIEQFF; clone size: -; V gene: TRBV27; J gene: TRBJ2-1; D gene: TRBD1
CDR3 DNA: TGTGCCATCAGTCAACCGGGACTAGCGGGACCCACGCAGTATTTT; CDR3 protein: CAISQPGLAGPTQYF; clone size: -; V gene: TRBV10-3; J gene: TRBJ2-3; D gene: TRBD2
CDR3 DNA: TGTGCCATCAGTGAGTCGGAGGGAATGAACACTGAAGCTTTCTTT; CDR3 protein: CAISESEGMNTEAFF; clone size: -; V gene: TRBV10-3; J gene: TRBJ1-1; D gene: -
CDR3 DNA: TGCGCCAGCAGCCAGGGAGTAAGCGTGGTGTCCGGAAACACCATATATTTT; CDR3 protein: CASSQGVSVVSGNTIYF; clone size: -; V gene: TRBV4-1; J gene: TRBJ1-3; D gene: -
CDR3 DNA: TGTGCCAGCAGTTCATCCCCAGGGAATCCGTTCTCCGAGCAGTACTTC; CDR3 protein: CASSSSPGNPFSEQYF; clone size: -; V gene: TRBV27; J gene: TRBJ2-7; D gene: -
CDR3 DNA: TGTGCCAGCAGCCCCTCTTTGGGACTAGCGGGATGGGAGCAGTTCTTC; CDR3 protein: CASSPSLGLAGWEQFF; clone size: -; V gene: TRBV4-2; J gene: TRBJ2-1; D gene: TRBD2
CDR3 DNA: TGTGCCAGCAGCCCAGCTGGACTAGCGGCCTACGAGCAGTACTTC; CDR3 protein: CASSPAGLAAYEQYF; clone size: -; V gene: TRBV9; J gene: TRBJ2-7; D gene: TRBD2
CDR3 DNA: TGTGCCAGCAGCCCAAGCACCAGGGGCACTGAAGCTTTCTTT; CDR3 protein: CASSPSTRGTEAFF; clone size: -; V gene: TRBV5-6; J gene: TRBJ1-1; D gene: -
CDR3 DNA: TGTGCCAGCAGCCCGGACAGCCCGTCGTTGCAAGAGACCCAGTACTTC; CDR3 protein: CASSPDSPSLQETQYF; clone size: -; V gene: TRBV14; J gene: TRBJ2-5; D gene: -
CDR3 DNA: TGTGCCAGCAGTTTGGGGACGGACAATGAGCAGTTCTTC; CDR3 protein: CASSLGTDNEQFF; clone size: -; V gene: TRBV27; J gene: TRBJ2-1; D gene: -
CDR3 DNA: TGTGCCAGCAGTAGAGCGGGGGGCTTTGGAGAAAAACTGTTTTTT; CDR3 protein: CASSRAGGFGEKLFF; clone size: -; V gene: TRBV6-5; J gene: TRBJ1-4; D gene: -
CDR3 DNA: TGCAGCGTTGTAGGCGGGAGGGAAGCCTACGAGCAGTACTTC; CDR3 protein: CSVVGGREAYEQYF; clone size: many; V gene: TRBV29-1; J gene: TRBJ2-7; D gene: TRBD2
CDR3 DNA: TGTGCCAGCAGCCCAACCCCGGGACCCCAACTACTATACGAGCAGTACTTC; CDR3 protein: CASSPTPGPQLLYEQYF; clone size: -; V gene: TRBV27; J gene: TRBJ2-7; D gene: -
CDR3 DNA: TGTGCCAGCAACCCGGGGACTAGCGGCACAGATACGCAGTATTTT; CDR3 protein: CASNPGTSGTDTQYF; clone size: -; V gene: TRBV7-3; J gene: TRBJ2-3; D gene: TRBD2
CDR3 DNA: TGCGCCAGCAGCCAAGTAAATGGGGACCGACAAGAGACCCAGTACTTC; CDR3 protein: CASSQVNGDRQETQYF; clone size: -; V gene: TRBV4-1; J gene: TRBJ2-5; D gene: -
CDR3 DNA: TGTGCCAGCAGCCCAGGTAGCAATCAGCCCCAGCATTTT; CDR3 protein: CASSPGSNQPQHF; clone size: once; V gene: TRBV7-9; J gene: TRBJ1-5; D gene: -
CDR3 DNA: TGTGCCAGCAGTCTTAGCGGGAGCGGGGAGACCCAGTACTTC; CDR3 protein: CASSLSGSGETQYF; clone size: -; V gene: TRBV6-5; J gene: TRBJ2-5; D gene: TRBD2
CDR3 DNA: TGCAGCGCAGTAGCGGGAGGACCCTACAATGAGCAGTTCTTC; CDR3 protein: CSAVAGGPYNEQFF; clone size: -; V gene: TRBV29-1; J gene: TRBJ2-1; D gene: TRBD2
CDR3 DNA: TGTGCCAGCAACACTAACAATGAGCAGTTCTTC; CDR3 protein: CASNTNNEQFF; clone size: -; V gene: TRBV5-4; J gene: TRBJ2-1; D gene: -
CDR3 DNA: TGTGCCAGCAGTTTCTCAGGAGGGGAAACGAGCTACGAGCAGTACTTC; CDR3 protein: CASSFSGGETSYEQYF; clone size: -; V gene: TRBV27; J gene: TRBJ2-7; D gene: -
CDR3 DNA: TGTGCCAGCAGTCCGGGCGGACTAGCGGGAGACGAGCAGTACTTC; CDR3 protein: CASSPGGLAGDEQYF; clone size: -; V gene: TRBV27; J gene: TRBJ2-7; D gene: TRBD2